The T cell receptor (beta chain) described here comes from a study of cytomegalovirus exposure and HLA in healthy donors. Turning to this clone: Its antigen remains unknown.

Trimming took 3 bases from V and 5 from J, leaving 14 bases between them. From germline, CDR1 is SEHNR and CDR2 FQNEAQ (reference sequence). The CDR3 is 15 residues long. Study-level findings and limits: Earlier analysis yielded a pattern in which most TCR beta V segments were productive about 90% or about 30% of the time.

The PCR employed 60 Vbeta primers together with 13 Jbeta primers. The repertoire was sequenced with immunoSEQ multiplex PCR; TCRdb's copy has only in-frame clones and lacks some. The data contain roughly 190,000 clones, roughly 80% of them singletons. This rearrangement joins TRBV7-9 to TRBJ1-3; D may be TRBD1 (6 bases). The specimen was PBMCs. The clonotype comes from a woman aged 25-40 years in good health and CMV-seropositive. The CDR3 DNA is TGTGCCAGCAGCTTGGGGGGGCGGTCGAGAAACACCATATATTTT. Translated: CASSLGGRSRNTIYF.